Presented here are 13 T cell receptor beta chains from one specimen sequenced in a study of T cells in localized non-small cell lung cancer. The method was immunoSEQ multiplex PCR; TCRdb's version includes in-frame clones alone and lacks a portion of them. The data show about 31,000 clones, approximately 86% seen once. Here the sequenced sample was peripheral blood mononuclear cells, taken before any cancer treatment. Receptors originate from a woman aged 35 to 70 with stage III lung adenocarcinoma.

This clone has just one count. The J gene is TRBJ2-2, the V gene TRBV9; 8 bases are shared with TRBD2. The CDR3 consists of 16 residues. Germline trimming cut 3 bases from V and 0 bases from J; bases unmatched to any gene: 4. The germline V gene has CDR1 SGDLS and CDR2 YYNGEE. This CDR3 reads CASSGGLAANTGELFF. CDR3 bases: TGTGCCAGCAGCGGCGGACTAGCCGCGAACACCGGGGAGCTGTTTTTT.

The chain uses TRBV4-3 and TRBJ1-3; D gene ambiguous. CDR3 length: 15 amino acids. The V gene lost 4 bases and the J gene lost 0 bases, with 10 bases spanning the gap. CDR1 LGHNA and CDR2 YSLEER come from the germline V gene. The CDR3 DNA follows: TGCGCCAGCAGCCCTAGCCACAACTCTGGAAACACCATATATTTT. This translates into CASSPSHNSGNTIYF.

V usage is TRBV7-2 and J usage is TRBJ1-1; D gene ambiguous. The V gene lost 2 bases and the J gene lost 1 base, with 5 bases spanning the gap. The germline V gene has CDR1 SGHTA and CDR2 FQGNSA. The CDR3 sequence is 13 residues long. The CDR3: CASSLKRNTEAFF. The CDR3 nucleotides read TGTGCCAGCAGCTTAAAGCGGAACACTGAAGCTTTCTTT.

The chain couples TRBV2 to TRBJ2-1, with 16 bases that match TRBD2. Germline CDR1 reads SNHLY; CDR2 reads FYNNEI. V lost 6 bases and J lost 4; bases outside the gene matches: 6. CDR3 length equals 17 residues. CDR3 in amino acids: CASSGTSGGAIYNEQFF. Here the CDR3 DNA reads TGTGCCAGCAGCGGGACTAGCGGGGGGGCTATTTACAATGAGCAGTTCTTC.

The V and J genes are TRBV6-6 and TRBJ1-4; D is possibly TRBD1 (5 bases). Trimming took 5 bases from V and 7 from J, leaving 11 bases between them. The CDR3 runs 13 residues. The germline CDR1 and CDR2 sequences are MNHNY and SVGAGI (reference sequence). This CDR3 reads CASSLGPFEKLFF. CDR3 sequence (DNA): TGTGCCAGCAGTCTGGGGCCTTTTGAAAAACTGTTTTTT.

V is TRBV4-1 and J is TRBJ2-1; TRBD2 aligns across 14 bases. CDR3 length: 17 residues. Losses at the gene ends were 4 bases for V and 5 bases for J; bases not matched to a gene: 7. Looked up from germline, CDR1 is MGHRA and CDR2 is YSYEKL. CDR3 sequence (DNA): TGCGCCAGCAGCCGGGGGACTAGCGGGAGCCCAGACAATGAGCAGTTCTTC. It codes for CASSRGTSGSPDNEQFF.

The chain uses TRBV9 and TRBJ2-3; the D is unclear. Looked up from germline, CDR1 is SGDLS and CDR2 is YYNGEE. The ends were cut back, 0 bases at V and 0 bases at J, with 8 bases in the middle. The CDR3 extends over 15 amino acids. Here the CDR3 DNA reads TGTGCCAGCAGCGTAGTGGCGACTAGCACAGATACGCAGTATTTT. This sequence encodes CASSVVATSTDTQYF.

The chain carries TRBV2 and TRBJ2-5, with TRBD2 matching over 9 bases. The CDR3 runs 13 residues. Germline trimming cut 5 bases from V and 7 bases from J; bases unmatched to any gene: 5. Per germline, CDR1 SNHLY and CDR2 FYNNEI. CDR3 nucleotide sequence: TGTGCCAGCAGTTCGACTAGCGGACGGACCCAGTACTTC. Translated, it gives CASSSTSGRTQYF.

The chain combines TRBV29-1 with TRBJ1-2; tentative D call: TRBD1 (6 bases). The germline V gene has CDR1 SQVTM and CDR2 ANQGSEA. With 4 bases removed from V and 8 bases from J, the gap between germline ends came to 14 bases. The CDR3 totals 12 residues. CDR3 sequence reads: CSVAGTSRGYTF. CDR3 sequence (DNA): TGCAGCGTTGCTGGGACAAGTAGGGGCTACACCTTC. The full variable domain, with the rest looked up from reference TRBV29-1 and TRBJ1-2, is SAVISQKPSRDICQRGTSLTIQCQVDSQVTMMFWYRQQPGQSLTLIATANQGSEATYESGFVIDKFPISRPNLTFSTLTVSNMSPEDSSIYLCSVAGTSRGYTFGSGTRLTVV.

This chain joins TRBV7-2 and TRBJ2-1; 9 nucleotides match TRBD2. The V and J ends lost 3 bases and 5 bases, in that order; junction bases with no gene match: 5. Germline V CDR1 and CDR2: SGHTA, FQGNSA. The CDR3 is 15 residues long. The CDR3 here is CASSFVSSGDNEQFF. The DNA for the CDR3 is TGTGCCAGCAGCTTTGTGTCTAGCGGGGACAATGAGCAGTTCTTC.

V gene TRBV28 combines with J gene TRBJ2-7; TRBD1 matches 9 bases. The V gene end was trimmed by 5 bases and the J gene end by 6 bases; junction bases not matched to a gene: 11. The CDR3 has 15 amino acids. Germline CDR1 is MDHEN and CDR2 is SYDVKM. This CDR3 is CASSPGTGSLGEQYF. As DNA, the CDR3 is TGTGCCAGCAGTCCCGGGACAGGGTCTCTCGGCGAGCAGTACTTC.

V usage is TRBV10-3 and J usage is TRBJ1-3, with 9 bases aligning to TRBD1. Germline CDR1 ENHRY, CDR2 SYGVKD. The CDR3 sequence is 16 residues long. With 3 bases clipped from V and 3 bases from J, the junction kept 6 bases outside the gene matches. Here the CDR3 DNA reads TGTGCCATCAGTGACCGTACAGGGGGCAGTGGAAACACCATATATTTT. Amino acids: CAISDRTGGSGNTIYF.

The chain combines TRBV7-6 with TRBJ2-7; possible D gene TRBD2, 6 bases. The CDR3 runs 14 residues. V lost 5 bases and J lost 2, with 13 bases in between. CDR1 and CDR2 from the germline V gene are SGHVS and FNYEAQ. This CDR3 is CASSPRLEPYEQYF. DNA of the CDR3: TGTGCCAGCAGCCCCCGACTAGAACCCTACGAGCAGTACTTC.